Following are 21 T cell receptor beta chains from one sample sequenced in a study of cytomegalovirus exposure and HLA in healthy donors (dated by TCRdb to between 2016 and 2019). Libraries came from the immunoSEQ multiplex PCR assay. A mixture of 60 forward primers for TCR Vbeta segments and 13 reverse primers for TCR Jbeta segments was used in the multiplex PCR. Held by TCRdb, this immuneACCESS table contains in-frame sequences only and omits some clones. Under half of the omission traces to an unresolved V gene where checked; the cause of the rest is unknown. The sample data list hundreds of thousands of clones, and 70% to 90% of these were observed just once. The top ten hold 2.9% of the sample. The source material was PBMCs. These receptors originate from a man between 25 and 39 years old in good health and CMV-seronegative.

There are a few counts of this clone. J is TRBJ2-7 and V is TRBV25-1; 11 bases are shared with TRBD1. This CDR3 contains 15 residues. Germline V gene lookup returns CDR1 MGHDK and CDR2 SYGVNS. V gave up 2 bases and J gave up 6 bases; unmatched junction bases: 6. The CDR3 DNA reads TGTGCCAGCAGTGAAAGCGGGACAGGGGGTTTCGAGCAGTACTTC. Its protein is CASSESGTGGFEQYF.

This clone was seen more than once but under ten times. The chain couples TRBV10-2 to TRBJ1-6; D not certain. Trimming stripped 0 bases from V and 11 bases from J, with 17 bases between. Germline CDR1 is WSHSY and CDR2 is SAAADI. The CDR3 is 16 amino acids. For the CDR3, the DNA is TGCGCCAGCAGTGAGTCGAGTGAGGGCTTCTATCCACCCCTCCACTTT. This gives the protein CASSESSEGFYPPLHF.

This clone was counted a single time. The chain has TRBV5-6 and TRBJ1-2; tentatively, D is TRBD1 (5 bases). With 0 bases removed from V and 6 bases from J, the gap between germline ends came to 12 bases. This CDR3 is 14 amino acids long. Per the germline V gene, CDR1 is SGHDT and CDR2 is YYEEEE. CDR3 sequence: CASSLAGGYNGYTF. In DNA, the CDR3 is TGTGCCAGCAGCTTGGCCGGGGGGTATAATGGCTACACCTTC.

The rearrangement links TRBV19 to TRBJ2-7; TRBD2 is a possible D gene (5 bases). The CDR3 consists of 13 residues. Trimming left V 1 base short and J 2 bases short, with 6 bases between. Germline lookup yields CDR1 LNHDA and CDR2 SQIVND (reference sequence). The CDR3 DNA is TGTGCCAGTAGTATAGGGAGGACCTACGAGCAGTACTTC. Residues: CASSIGRTYEQYF.

This sequence joins TRBV13 and TRBJ2-1; D is undetermined. Germline V gives CDR1 PRHDT, CDR2 FYEKMQ (reference sequence). This CDR3 is 15 amino acids long. Trimming shortened V by 2 bases and J by 1 base, and 9 bases separated the two germline ends. Written as DNA, the CDR3 is TGTGCCAGCAGCTTATCGGCAGGTTCCTACAATGAGCAGTTCTTC. Translated, it gives CASSLSAGSYNEQFF.

This clone was detected once. The genes are TRBV4-1 and TRBJ2-3; 8 bases are shared with TRBD2. The V and J ends lost 3 bases and 2 bases, in that order; junction bases with no gene match: 4. This CDR3 has 15 residues. From germline, CDR1 is MGHRA and CDR2 YSYEKL. CDR3 sequence reads: CASSQQLADTDTQYF. CDR3 nucleotides: TGCGCCAGCAGCCAGCAACTAGCGGACACAGATACGCAGTATTTT.

CDR3 coding DNA: TGTGCCAGCTCACCAACGGACAGGACGGGCAATCAGCCCCAGCATTTT. Translating gives CASSPTDRTGNQPQHF. V gene TRBV18 combines with J gene TRBJ1-5, with TRBD1 matching 7 bases. The V gene's germline CDR1 is KGHSH and CDR2 LQKENI. With 2 bases clipped from V and 2 bases from J, the junction kept 6 bases outside the gene matches. This CDR3 contains 16 residues.

The chain's CDR3 is CASSHRGMNTEAFF. The CDR3 coding sequence is TGTGCCAGCAGCCACAGGGGGATGAACACTGAAGCTTTCTTT. The chain couples TRBV14 to TRBJ1-1, with TRBD1 identical over 7 bases. Germline assignment: CDR1 SGHDN and CDR2 FVKESK. Trimming at V came to 3 bases and at J to 0 bases, leaving 1 base not matched to a gene. This CDR3 is 14 amino acids long.

This clone was observed a single time. The J gene is TRBJ1-4, the V gene TRBV28; TRBD1 matches at 8 bases. Unmatched junction bases numbered 11, after V lost 8 bases and J lost 6 bases. CDR1 MDHEN and CDR2 SYDVKM come from the germline V gene. This CDR3 spans 15 amino acids. CDR3 sequence reads: CASRLWTGRDEKLFF. The CDR3 DNA follows: TGTGCCAGCCGACTTTGGACAGGGAGGGATGAAAAACTGTTTTTT.

This chain uses TRBV4-2 with TRBJ1-4; TRBD1 matches 7 bases. The V and J ends lost 0 bases and 6 bases, in that order; junction bases with no gene match: 7. Germline CDR1 reads LGHNA; CDR2 reads YNFKEQ. This CDR3 region has 16 residues. The CDR3 loop is CASSQDPAGGYEKLFF. CDR3 DNA sequence: TGTGCCAGCAGCCAAGATCCGGCAGGGGGGTATGAAAAACTGTTTTTT.

The V gene is TRBV5-4, the J gene TRBJ1-4; TRBD1 matches at 11 bases. This CDR3 has 15 residues. With V trimmed by 4 bases and J by 5 bases, 4 bases remained unmatched. CDR1 is SGHNT, CDR2 YYREEE, per germline (reference sequence). CDR3 bases: TGTGCCAGCAGCCCAGGGACAGGGGGAAATGAAAAACTGTTTTTT. It translates to CASSPGTGGNEKLFF.

As for this clone: Other DNA sequences in this sample translate to the same CDR3. The rearrangement links TRBV5-4 to TRBJ2-7, with 7 bases fitting TRBD2. This CDR3 is 15 amino acids long. V lost 0 bases, J lost 1 base, and 4 bases stayed unmatched. The germline V gene encodes CDR1 SGHNT and CDR2 YYREEE (reference sequence). For the CDR3, the DNA is TGTGCCAGCAGCTTGGATGGGGGGGGTTCCTACGAGCAGTACTTC. It yields the protein CASSLDGGGSYEQYF.

The chain links TRBV4-2 to TRBJ1-2; D is unclear. CDR3 length: 15 amino acids. Germline lookup yields CDR1 LGHNA and CDR2 YNFKEQ. Trimming took 4 bases from V and 6 from J, leaving 18 bases between them. CDR3 nucleotide sequence: TGTGCCAGCAGCCGCTCCCCCGCTGTTGAGAATGGCTACACCTTC. Protein sequence: CASSRSPAVENGYTF.

J is TRBJ1-6 and V is TRBV9; D is ambiguous. The CDR3 loop spans 15 amino acids. V lost 0 bases and J lost 8, with 12 bases in between. Germline CDR1 is SGDLS and CDR2 is YYNGEE. This CDR3 is CASSVDGKLYSPLHF. The CDR3 DNA is TGTGCCAGCAGCGTAGACGGGAAATTGTATTCACCCCTCCACTTT.

This chain connects TRBV7-9 to TRBJ1-1; 10 bases are shared with TRBD1. Trimming took 5 bases from V and 4 from J; bases not matched to a gene: 4. Germline V gene lookup returns CDR1 SEHNR and CDR2 FQNEAQ (reference sequence). This CDR3 contains 14 residues. The CDR3 protein is CASSGQGGGTEAFF. The CDR3 DNA reads as TGTGCCAGCAGCGGACAGGGGGGGGGCACTGAAGCTTTCTTT.

The sample holds a few counts of this clone. Written as DNA, the CDR3 is TGTGCCAGCAGCTTGCCCGGGACTGACTTTTACACCTTC. Translated, it gives CASSLPGTDFYTF. The V gene is TRBV5-4, the J gene TRBJ1-2, with D perhaps matching TRBD1 (5 bases). Germline CDR1 is SGHNT and CDR2 is YYREEE (reference sequence). V lost 1 base to trimming and J lost 11 bases, with 15 bases between them. The CDR3 runs 13 residues.

This rearrangement joins TRBV6-1 to TRBJ2-1; 8 nucleotides align to TRBD1. Germline V lookup: CDR1 MNHNS, CDR2 SASEGT. V shed 4 bases, J shed 2 bases, and the junction held 7 bases outside the gene matches. There are 16 residues in the CDR3. CDR3 sequence reads: CASSGWTGRAYNEQFF. CDR3 coding DNA: TGTGCCAGCAGTGGATGGACAGGGAGAGCCTACAATGAGCAGTTCTTC.

The rearrangement links TRBV5-1 to TRBJ2-2; 8 bases fit TRBD1. The CDR3 is 15 amino acids. The germline V gene has CDR1 SGHRS and CDR2 YFSETQ. Trimming removed 5 bases from V and 5 bases from J; junction bases left unmatched: 8. This CDR3 is CASRLGQGPTGELFF. Here the CDR3 DNA reads TGCGCCAGCAGACTAGGACAGGGTCCGACCGGGGAGCTGTTTTTT.

The rearrangement links TRBV18 to TRBJ2-5; 8 positions agree with TRBD1. Germline V gene lookup returns CDR1 KGHSH and CDR2 LQKENI. This CDR3 has 14 amino acids. The ends lost 4 bases at V and 5 bases at J; junction bases unmatched: 6. CDR3 in DNA: TGTGCCAGCTCACACCCGGACAGGGTCGAGACCCAGTACTTC. It codes for CASSHPDRVETQYF.

V gene TRBV28 combines with J gene TRBJ2-1; 8 bases agree with TRBD2. Trimming cost V 6 bases and J 4 bases; bases outside gene matches: 8. Per germline, CDR1 MDHEN and CDR2 SYDVKM. The CDR3 is 15 residues long. The CDR3 protein is CASRAAGGGYNEQFF. The CDR3 region has the DNA TGTGCCAGCAGGGCCGCGGGCGGGGGGTACAATGAGCAGTTCTTC.

This clone was counted a single time. The chain is built from TRBV7-3 and TRBJ2-3; TRBD1 aligns across 10 bases. The CDR3 is 14 amino acids. Germline CDR1 reads SGHTA; CDR2 reads FQGTGA. The trim removed 4 bases at V and 4 bases at J, leaving 2 bases unmatched. CDR3 loop: CASSSGQGADTQYF. Here the CDR3 DNA reads TGTGCCAGCAGCTCCGGACAGGGGGCAGATACGCAGTATTTT.